This T cell receptor beta chain was identified in a study of T cells in Graves' hyperthyroidism and ophthalmopathy (dated by TCRdb to the late 2010s). About the investigation overall: Peripheral blood samples were taken at the time of initial diagnosis, prior to any treatment. A discovery cohort of fewer than 110 patients, about 40 with Graves' ophthalmopathy and approximately 55 with stable Graves' hyperthyroidism, was used to find distinguishing TCR V-J signatures. An independent validation cohort of 18 to 20 hyperthyroidism patients and roughly 16 patients who later progressed to ophthalmopathy tested prospective prediction of ophthalmopathy. The roughly 91 discovery patients were randomly divided into training and test sets at a 7:3 ratio. In six Graves' hyperthyroidism patients, the study also compared T-cell repertoires from thyroid tissue with T-cell repertoires from blood. Once sampling was done, hyperthyroidism patients were given methimazole at a starting dose of 30 mg daily, whereas ophthalmopathy patients were given high-dose intravenous methylprednisolone. TCR Vbeta CDR3 sequencing of 120 to 150 peripheral blood samples (43 ophthalmopathy, 75 hyperthyroidism and some 17 progressor patients) is reported in the paper. Points the paper makes about the study in general: In validation, the model predicted progression to ophthalmopathy with over 60% sensitivity and around 72% specificity, a median of roughly seven months before onset. No statistical method was used to fix the sample size in advance, and group allocation was not hidden from the investigators. Blood samples also contained most of the expanded thyroid clonotypes (frequency above 0.001), which suggests that blood repertoires may reflect thyroid immune responses. In cross-validation, a model built on a 13 V-J signature told ophthalmopathy apart from stable hyperthyroidism with over 85% sensitivity and roughly 83% specificity, and in testing the same model reached 80%/75%.

Points on this clonotype: What this receptor recognizes is not known. The record has no base qualities; no much larger clone is one base away.

TCR beta CDR3 regions were amplified from RNA transcripts. The first round of RT-PCR for the TCR CDR3 was performed with the HTBI primer set and the Qiagen OneStep RT-PCR kit. A second multiplex PCR round built the libraries, followed by size selection and purification. Libraries were sequenced paired-end with 100 bp reads on an Illumina HiSeq2000. The authors' analysis ran thus. SOAPnuke was used to process the raw data, with reads discarded if the reads contained adapters or uncalled bases, had a mean Phred below 15, or lacked an exact constant-primer or identifier match. COPE v1.2.5 was used to merge high-quality paired reads, and clonotypes were defined as unique nucleotide sequences. MiTCR v1.1 was used to align clonotypes to the IMGT TRBV, TRBD and TRBJ reference segments. The analysis was restricted to V-J combinations with a frequency above 0.0001, which together covered roughly 99% of the repertoires. The TCS score was defined as the ratio of F50 (clonal expansion) to E x V (chaos), calculated using BLOSUM62-based TCRdist between CDR3 peptides within each V-J. Welch's t-statistics and random forest reduced roughly 540 V-J features to 13, which were used in a naive Bayes classifier (R e1071). TCRdb passed the public sequencing reads through fastp at Q25 and MiXCR, retaining productive beta sequences. Merged by CDR3 protein, the rows form single entries marked with the most common genes and DNA. The V and J calls come from TCRdb's annotation, not from the publication. Across this sample there are about 290,000 distinct CDR3 sequences, with less than 20% seen only once. The ten largest clones represent under 40% of the sample.

Ophthalmopathy patients had moderately to severely active disease, Clinical Activity Score of at least 3, NOSPECS grade of at least 4, and duration under 3 months. Patients with uncontrolled infections, other autoimmune diseases, pregnancy or lactation were excluded. Diagnoses were based on clinical symptoms, serum thyroxine and TRAb, thyroid ultrasound and orbital computed tomography. PBMCs were separated from 8 to 10 ml of fresh peripheral blood using Ficoll-Paque density gradient centrifugation. Trizol reagent was used to extract total RNA, and RNA quality was then checked on an Agilent 2100 Bioanalyzer. The clonotype originates from a man over 45 with Graves' ophthalmopathy. Sequenced input: blood.

The DNA reads as follows: TGTGCCATCAGTGAGAGTTTAGCAGGAGATGGTGGGACAGATACGCAGTATTTT. This translates into CAISESLAGDGGTDTQYF. The V gene is TRBV10-3 and the J gene is TRBJ2-3, with the D gene call left open. Trimming takes 2 bases from V and 3 bases from J, and the germline ends sit 21 bases apart. CDR1 ENHRY and CDR2 SYGVKD were looked up in the germline V gene. The cysteine opens and the phenylalanine closes a CDR3 of 18 amino acids. The entry retains the CDR3 DNA only, 54 bases that are in frame from base 1.